This entry describes one T cell receptor (beta chain). Its antigen is not yet known. There are no base qualities to consult, and no much larger clone falls within one base. TCRbeta CDR3 regions were amplified from genomic DNA by means of the immunoSEQ Assay, a bias-controlled multiplex PCR. In the original analysis: Nucleated cell counts per sample were estimated from amplification of reference gene primers within the assay. To quantify the absolute abundance of each unique TCRbeta CDR3 rearrangement, sequence reads were collapsed and filtered. For each sample, productive Simpson clonality was calculated as the square root of Simpson's diversity index across productive rearrangements. This is the immuneACCESS table as TCRdb keeps it, with only in-frame sequences that have V and J called. A part of the clones is gone; compared with another copy, unresolved V genes explain less than half, and the rest is unexplained. The V and J calls and clone size were taken over from that table, and D and trimming were inferred from the DNA. Counted in this sample were about 180,000 clones; 87% of them appeared once. The ten biggest clones cover 1% to 1.5% of the sample.

These data are taken from a study of blood T cell repertoires in COVID-19 (TCRdb year 2020). A note on the overall study: Collaborator samples came from the United States, Italy and Spain and covered acute and convalescent phases of COVID-19. The repertoires were released in a freely available public database intended as a resource for research on the immune response to SARS-CoV-2. Samples came from the ongoing ImmuneRACE study (first 160 participants) plus 1,254 subjects from 6 global collaborators. Deeply sampled blood TCRbeta repertoires from subjects exposed to, actively infected with, or recovered from COVID-19 were included in the dataset. The material from the prospective study consisted of cDNA or gDNA derived from T cells, B-cell-depleted T cells, or PBMCs. A de-identified subject ID, COVID-19 status, age in years and sex were almost always included in the sample metadata. Where HLA class I and class II types were available, the types were taken from metadata supplied by the sample provider, not from assay-based typing.

Study-level results and caveats: How much clinical and demographic metadata was included differed by source and by participant, and the metadata was provided uncurated.

In the prospective study, participants were roughly 18 to 100 years old, resided in 24 geographic areas of the United States, and were enrolled through a virtual design. Cohort assignment in the prospective study relied on participant-reported clinical history from a screening survey and a study questionnaire. Mobile phlebotomists in the prospective study collected whole blood, serum and a nasopharyngeal or oropharyngeal swab from every participant. Prospective study participants could optionally give additional blood draws and questionnaires over a roughly two-month period. Before DNA extraction, prospective study blood samples were shipped either frozen or at room temperature. Its CDR3 holds 13 amino acids, cysteine through phenylalanine. The CDR3 DNA has 39 bases and is translated from base 1. CDR1 and CDR2 are read off the germline V gene as MNHEY and SVGAGI. Trimming costs V 6 bases and J 6 bases, and their ends lie 14 bases apart.

This sequence originates from a human donor with acute COVID-19. The donor label of this sample is uncertain. This sequence uses TRBV6-5 and TRBJ1-2; a tentative D call is TRBD1 (6 bases match). Sequenced sample: PBMCs or T cells enriched from blood (not recorded which). The DNA is as follows: TGTGCCAGCAGCCCCGGGACAACAAATGGCTACACCTTC. Its protein product is CASSPGTTNGYTF.